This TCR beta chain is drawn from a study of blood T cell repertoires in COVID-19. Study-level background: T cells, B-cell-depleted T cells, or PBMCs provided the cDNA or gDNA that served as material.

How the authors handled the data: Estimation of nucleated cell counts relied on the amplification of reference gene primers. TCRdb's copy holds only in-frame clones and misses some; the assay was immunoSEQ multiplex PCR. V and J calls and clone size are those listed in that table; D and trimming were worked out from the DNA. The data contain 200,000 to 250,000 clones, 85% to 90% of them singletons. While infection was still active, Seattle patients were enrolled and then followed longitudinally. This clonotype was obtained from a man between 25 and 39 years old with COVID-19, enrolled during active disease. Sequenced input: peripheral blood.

In nucleotides, the CDR3 is TGTGCCAGCAGTTTCCGATACGGACAGGGGAGATCGGATACTGAAGCTTTCTTT. The encoded protein is CASSFRYGQGRSDTEAFF. The chain carries TRBV6-2 or TRBV6-3 and TRBJ1-1; TRBD1 agrees at 9 bases. Trimming at V came to 4 bases and at J to 5 bases, leaving 17 bases not matched to a gene. The CDR3 length is 18 residues. CDR1 is MNHEY and CDR2 is SVGEGT in the germline V gene.